The 10 T cell receptor beta chains in this list originate from one sample, sequenced in a study of T-cell reconstitution after alpha-beta-depleted transplantation in children. TCRbeta library preparation incorporated unique molecular identifiers. TCRdb reprocessed the PCR reads via MiXCR and lists one record per CDR3 protein. The profile covers about a million distinct CDR3 sequences, with around 30% appearing a single time and 28% taken by the ten largest. The sequences come from PBMCs, mostly from graft donor cells, collected 360 days after TCRalphabeta/CD19-depleted stem cell transplant. Receptors were obtained from a boy under two years old who had a stem cell transplant for SCID, so the T cells may come from the graft donor.

The V gene is TRBV2, the J gene TRBJ1-1; D is unclear. Between the trimmed V and J ends, which lost 8 bases and 1 base, there was a span of 8 bases. CDR3 length: 12 amino acids. Germline CDR1 SNHLY, CDR2 FYNNEI. CDR3 nucleotides: TGTGCCAGCGATAACTGGAACACTGAAGCTTTCTTT. Translating it yields CASDNWNTEAFF.

V usage is TRBV12-3 or TRBV12-4 and J usage is TRBJ2-5; 7 bases are shared with TRBD2. This CDR3 contains 16 residues. The ends lost 6 bases at V and 0 bases at J; junction bases unmatched: 10. The CDR3: CASSLSGVRYQETQYF. As DNA, the CDR3 is TGTGCCAGCAGCCTCAGCGGGGTCCGGTACCAAGAGACCCAGTACTTC.

The chain links TRBV5-1 to TRBJ2-2; 9 bases agree with TRBD1. J lost 4 bases, V lost 4 bases, and 5 bases had no gene match. The CDR3 has 15 residues. In germline, CDR1 is SGHRS, CDR2 YFSETQ. CDR3 protein: CASSPPTGGTGELFF. The CDR3 region has the DNA TGCGCCAGCAGCCCCCCGACAGGGGGCACCGGGGAGCTGTTTTTT.

This clonotype was detected a few times. The rearrangement joins TRBV15 to TRBJ2-7; unclear D gene. From germline, CDR1 is LNHNV and CDR2 YYDKDF (reference sequence). The CDR3 runs 14 residues. Between the trimmed V and J ends, which lost 0 bases and 3 bases, there was a span of 9 bases. CDR3 bases: TGTGCCACCAGCAGAGACCACGGTGACTACGAGCAGTACTTC. This encodes CATSRDHGDYEQYF.

In this sample, this clonotype turned up many times. The chain couples TRBV27 to TRBJ2-1; 8 nucleotides line up with TRBD1. CDR1 is MNHEY and CDR2 is SMNVEV in the germline V gene (reference sequence). This CDR3 spans 12 amino acids. J was trimmed by 6 bases and V by 7 bases; bases with no gene match: 2. The chain's CDR3 is CASTGTGNEQFF. The CDR3 DNA is TGTGCCAGCACCGGGACAGGCAATGAGCAGTTCTTC.

This clonotype has more than one count but fewer than ten. The chain carries TRBV6-6 and TRBJ2-7, with unresolved D. Germline V lookup: CDR1 MNHNY, CDR2 SVGAGI (reference sequence). CDR3 length: 13 amino acids. Trimming cost V 5 bases and J 7 bases, with 15 bases left between them. DNA of the CDR3: TGTGCCAGCAGTCTTACCTATACCCGGGAGCAGTACTTC. Translated: CASSLTYTREQYF.

This clonotype was counted between two and nine times. V and J are TRBV10-3 and TRBJ2-7; 8 bases agree with TRBD1. CDR1 is ENHRY and CDR2 is SYGVKD in the germline V gene. The CDR3 is 15 residues long. V trimming: 7 bases; J trimming: 5 bases; junction bases outside the gene matches: 13. CDR3 bases: TGTGCCATCAAAGACAGGGGAATGCCCATGGACGAGCAGTACTTC. Protein product: CAIKDRGMPMDEQYF.

This chain uses TRBV4-3 with TRBJ2-1; D possibly matches TRBD1 or TRBD2 (6 bases each). The V and J ends lost 1 base and 10 bases respectively, with 17 bases between them. Germline CDR1 LGHNA, CDR2 YSLEER. There are 15 residues in the CDR3. CDR3 sequence: CASSQVGGQTYEQFF. CDR3 nucleotides: TGCGCCAGCAGCCAAGTCGGGGGCCAGACATACGAGCAGTTCTTC.

The rearrangement joins TRBV7-8 to TRBJ2-6; D may be TRBD1 or TRBD2 (5 bases each). The length of the CDR3 is 18 residues. Germline assignment: CDR1 SGHVS and CDR2 FQNEAQ. The V gene lost 2 bases and the J gene lost 3 bases, with 17 bases spanning the gap. The CDR3 here is CASSLLEGGGDGANVLTF. The CDR3 DNA reads as TGTGCCAGCAGCTTATTAGAGGGTGGGGGAGATGGGGCCAACGTCCTGACTTTC.

The V and J genes are TRBV24-1 and TRBJ2-7; 9 nucleotides agree with TRBD2. The CDR3 is made up of 19 amino acids. V lost 4 bases and J lost 2; bases outside the gene matches: 17. CDR1 KGHDR and CDR2 SFDVKD come from the germline V gene. This CDR3 reads CATSDLLAGVTKITYEQYF. The CDR3 DNA reads as TGTGCCACCAGTGACCTCTTAGCGGGGGTCACCAAAATTACCTACGAGCAGTACTTC.